A selection of T cell receptor beta chains follows, all from one sample in a study of human T cells and chemical hapten exposure. TCRdb analysed the RACE reads with MiXCR anew, one entry per CDR3 protein. Seen here are more than 100,000 distinct CDR3 sequences, roughly 15% observed once, and the top ten hold 0.92%. The source material was whole blood, sampled in connection with sensitization to the hapten diphenylcyclopropenone (DPC). The receptors were gathered from a man aged 18 to 29 with alopecia areata. Some clones in this sample may be carry-over from other donors' samples. Both conserved end residues are part of each CDR3. A D gene is named only where the DNA matches it firmly. Expanded clones get a size class; other rows say once, few or many, or leave the size out.

J gene	V gene	clone size	D gene	CDR3 protein	CDR3 DNA
TRBJ2-2	TRBV10-3	NA	NA	CAISESWEGNAGELFF	TGTGCCATCAGTGAGTCCTGGGAAGGGAACGCCGGGGAGCTGTTTTTT
TRBJ2-1	TRBV20-1	few	TRBD1	CSAPGQGRDEQFF	TGCAGTGCTCCGGGACAGGGCCGGGATGAGCAGTTCTTC
TRBJ2-5	TRBV27	many	NA	CASSLSETQYF	TGTGCCAGCAGTTTGTCGGAGACCCAGTACTTC
TRBJ2-1	TRBV7-2	many	TRBD1	CASSLDRGSYNEQFF	TGTGCCAGCAGCTTGGACAGGGGATCCTACAATGAGCAGTTCTTC
TRBJ2-7	TRBV11-2	NA	TRBD1	CASSGRDRLYEQYF	TGTGCCAGCAGCGGCCGGGACAGGCTCTACGAGCAGTACTTC
TRBJ1-1	TRBV6-4	few	NA	CASSDKANTEAFF	TGTGCCAGCAGTGACAAGGCGAACACTGAAGCTTTCTTT
TRBJ1-6	TRBV3-1	NA	NA	CASSQVGGSYNSPLHF	TGTGCCAGCAGCCAAGTTGGGGGCTCCTATAATTCACCCCTCCACTTT
TRBJ1-1	TRBV20-1	few	NA	CSAARGNTEAFF	TGCAGTGCCGCCAGGGGGAACACTGAAGCTTTCTTT
TRBJ2-7	TRBV28	NA	NA	CASSSGYEQYF	TGTGCCAGCAGTTCAGGGTACGAGCAGTACTTC
TRBJ2-5	TRBV11-2	NA	NA	CASSLGIGGRESKTQYF	TGTGCCAGCAGCTTAGGTATCGGGGGTAGGGAGTCGAAGACCCAGTACTTC
TRBJ1-1	TRBV20-1	many	NA	CSARRTGSITEAFF	TGCAGTGCCAGGAGAACAGGGAGCATCACTGAAGCTTTCTTT
TRBJ1-5	TRBV28	NA	TRBD1	CASSLLLTGENQPQHF	TGTGCCAGCAGTTTATTGTTAACAGGGGAAAATCAGCCCCAGCATTTT
TRBJ1-4	TRBV28	few	TRBD1	CASSLWTGHNEKLFF	TGTGCCAGCAGTTTATGGACAGGGCATAATGAAAAACTGTTTTTT
TRBJ1-1	TRBV7-9	many	NA	CASSFRGRDNTEAFF	TGTGCCAGCAGCTTCAGGGGCAGGGACAACACTGAAGCTTTCTTT
TRBJ1-4	TRBV12-3/TRBV12-4	few	TRBD1	CASSSTGSNEKLFF	TGTGCCAGCAGTTCGACAGGGTCTAATGAAAAACTGTTTTTT
TRBJ2-5	TRBV9	few	NA	CASSVVRAQETQYF	TGTGCCAGCAGCGTAGTTAGGGCACAAGAGACCCAGTACTTC
TRBJ1-6	TRBV12-3/TRBV12-4	NA	TRBD1	CASRADRGGSPLHF	TGTGCCAGCAGGGCGGACAGGGGAGGCTCACCCCTCCACTTT
TRBJ2-3	TRBV27	NA	NA	CASREPGRPTDTQYF	TGTGCCAGCAGGGAGCCGGGACGTCCCACAGATACGCAGTATTTT
TRBJ1-2	TRBV5-6	NA	NA	CASSLTGDTPNYGYTF	TGTGCCAGCAGCTTGACTGGGGACACGCCTAACTATGGCTACACCTTC
TRBJ2-3	TRBV7-6	few	TRBD2	CASSLRRGYTDTQYF	TGTGCCAGCAGCTTGCGGCGGGGGTACACAGATACGCAGTATTTT
TRBJ2-5	TRBV19	many	NA	CASSIVLASGETQYF	TGTGCCAGTAGTATAGTTCTAGCTTCTGGAGAGACCCAGTACTTC
TRBJ2-5	TRBV20-1	few	NA	CSASKTGLGAMGETQYF	TGCAGTGCTAGCAAAACAGGGTTAGGCGCAATGGGAGAGACCCAGTACTTC
TRBJ2-5	TRBV11-2	few	NA	CASSLAAGQSAKTQYF	TGTGCCAGCAGCTTAGCAGCGGGACAATCTGCGAAGACCCAGTACTTC
TRBJ2-2	TRBV2	few	NA	CASSEDGENTGELFF	TGTGCCAGCAGTGAAGACGGAGAGAACACCGGGGAGCTGTTTTTT
TRBJ2-5	TRBV6-5	NA	TRBD1	CASSYGQGIQETQYF	TGTGCCAGCAGTTATGGACAGGGGATACAAGAGACCCAGTACTTC
TRBJ1-2	TRBV4-3	medium-sized	NA	CASSQDRGPLSGYTF	TGCGCCAGCAGCCAAGACCGCGGTCCTCTTTCCGGCTACACCTTC
TRBJ2-2	TRBV11-2	NA	NA	CASNRWGIGERDTGELFF	TGTGCCAGTAATCGGTGGGGAATCGGGGAGAGGGACACCGGGGAGCTGTTTTTT
TRBJ1-1	TRBV5-1	NA	NA	CASSPPVRTEAFF	TGCGCCAGCAGCCCACCGGTCCGCACTGAAGCTTTCTTT
TRBJ2-2	TRBV7-9	many	TRBD1	CASSLVPGQGSGELFF	TGTGCCAGCAGCTTAGTCCCCGGACAGGGGTCCGGGGAGCTGTTTTTT
TRBJ2-3	TRBV7-9	NA	NA	CASSSRSPRQDTQYF	TGTGCCAGCAGCTCACGAAGTCCCAGGCAAGATACGCAGTATTTT
TRBJ2-2	TRBV5-5	NA	TRBD1	CASSSYGQGARELFF	TGTGCCAGCAGCTCTTACGGACAGGGGGCTAGGGAGCTGTTTTTT
TRBJ1-2	TRBV7-2	few	NA	CASSRSGGFDGYTF	TGTGCCAGCAGCCGCTCAGGCGGGTTTGATGGCTACACCTTC
TRBJ1-1	TRBV12-3/TRBV12-4	many	NA	CASSQNTEAFF	TGTGCCAGCAGCCAAAACACTGAAGCTTTCTTT
TRBJ2-7	TRBV18	NA	NA	CASSPPQTIALRRYEQYF	TGTGCCAGCTCACCACCTCAAACTATCGCCCTCCGACGCTACGAGCAGTACTTC
TRBJ1-3	TRBV29-1	NA	NA	CSAKRELSGNTIYF	TGCAGCGCTAAGCGGGAGCTGTCTGGAAACACCATATATTTT
TRBJ2-5	TRBV7-6	NA	NA	CASSPRPDKETQYF	TGTGCCAGCAGCCCGAGGCCTGATAAAGAGACCCAGTACTTC
TRBJ1-2	TRBV14	few	NA	CASSPGRSAGGYTF	TGTGCCAGCAGCCCGGGACGGTCGGCGGGCGGCTACACCTTC
TRBJ1-3	TRBV7-9	many	TRBD1	CASSRQGLSGNTIYF	TGTGCCAGCAGTAGACAGGGGCTCTCTGGAAACACCATATATTTT
TRBJ1-2	TRBV11-2	NA	NA	CASSLGALDGPNYGYTF	TGTGCCAGCAGCTTAGGGGCTCTGGACGGTCCTAACTATGGCTACACCTTC
TRBJ2-7	TRBV7-3	NA	TRBD1	CASSLRPGQEYEQYF	TGTGCCAGCAGCCTACGACCGGGACAGGAGTACGAGCAGTACTTC
TRBJ1-6	TRBV7-6	many	NA	CASSLKVDHGSPLHF	TGTGCCAGCAGCTTAAAGGTGGATCATGGTTCACCCCTCCACTTT
TRBJ2-7	TRBV7-2	few	NA	CASSSPQRAYEQYF	TGTGCCAGCAGCTCCCCCCAGAGGGCCTACGAGCAGTACTTC
TRBJ1-1	TRBV10-3	NA	NA	CAVRLGANTEAFF	TGTGCCGTCCGCCTGGGGGCTAACACTGAAGCTTTCTTT
TRBJ2-3	TRBV27	few	NA	CASSSDTDTQYF	TGTGCCAGCAGTTCCGACACAGATACGCAGTATTTT
TRBJ2-3	TRBV19	few	TRBD2	CASSSRTSGSTDTQYF	TGTGCCAGTAGTAGCAGAACTAGCGGGAGCACAGATACGCAGTATTTT
TRBJ2-7	TRBV6-6	few	NA	CASSYSIRGLYEQYF	TGTGCCAGCAGTTACTCGATTAGGGGACTCTACGAGCAGTACTTC